These 25 T cell receptor beta chains were all obtained from the same sample, sequenced in a study of shared clonotypes between healthy human individuals. Some clones are missing from TCRdb's copy, which holds only in-frame ones; the method was immunoSEQ multiplex PCR. Of nearly 2 million clones in the sample, about 95% were seen once. Naive CD8 cells comprised CD45RO-negative, CCR7-positively selected cells, excluding terminally differentiated effector memory CD45RA+ cells. Sample: naive CD8+ T cells sorted from blood. These TCRs come from a man aged 18 to 35 in good health.

CDR3 protein: CASSLFRPGNEQFF. The CDR3 DNA reads as TGTGCCAGCAGTTTATTTCGACCGGGGAATGAGCAGTTCTTC. The gene calls are TRBV27 and TRBJ2-1; TRBD2 is a possible D gene (5 bases). The CDR3 contains 14 residues. V lost 1 base, J lost 7 bases, and 11 bases lay in between. CDR1 is MNHEY, CDR2 SMNVEV, per germline (reference sequence).

The chain carries TRBV5-5 and TRBJ1-5, with 7 bases matching TRBD1. The germline CDR1 and CDR2 sequences are SGHKS and YYEKEE (reference sequence). J gave up 7 bases and V 4 bases, and 5 bases lay outside the gene matches. This CDR3 is 13 amino acids long. CDR3 loop: CASSPEGAQPQHF. As DNA, the CDR3 is TGTGCCAGCAGCCCAGAGGGGGCCCAGCCCCAGCATTTT.

The chain has TRBV7-8 and TRBJ2-4; D is ambiguous. This CDR3 has 11 amino acids. Germline CDR1 is SGHVS and CDR2 is FQNEAQ. V was shortened by 4 bases and J by 5 bases, with 3 bases between the two germline ends. The CDR3 DNA reads as TGTGCCAGCAGCTCGGAAAACATTCAGTACTTC. Its protein is CASSSENIQYF.

Concerning this clone: The sample carries other DNA sequences with the same CDR3. The chain recombines TRBV9 with TRBJ2-3, with TRBD2 identical over 12 bases. CDR1 is SGDLS and CDR2 is YYNGEE in the germline V gene. J lost 4 bases, V lost 3 bases, and 3 bases had no gene match. This CDR3 contains 15 residues. Here the CDR3 DNA reads TGTGCCAGCAGCGCTAGCGGGGGGGCCGCAGATACGCAGTATTTT. Translation: CASSASGGAADTQYF.

This rearrangement joins TRBV28 to TRBJ2-7, with D unclear. The germline V and J ends were trimmed by 3 bases and 4 bases, with 19 bases remaining between them. The germline gives CDR1 MDHEN, CDR2 SYDVKM. The CDR3 runs to 16 residues. CDR3 bases: TGTGCCAGCAGTTTCCCCCTTCGAAACCCCGCTTACGAGCAGTACTTC. Residues: CASSFPLRNPAYEQYF.

The genes are TRBV28 and TRBJ2-3, with TRBD2 matching over 8 bases. This CDR3 is built from 14 residues. Germline CDR1 MDHEN, CDR2 SYDVKM. The V gene end was trimmed by 7 bases and the J gene end by 4 bases; junction bases not matched to a gene: 7. The CDR3 reads CASTEPSGSDTQYF. For the CDR3, the DNA is TGTGCCAGCACCGAACCTAGCGGGTCAGATACGCAGTATTTT.

This sequence joins TRBV4-3 and TRBJ2-7; 12 positions match TRBD1. The V gene end was trimmed by 0 bases and the J gene end by 6 bases; junction bases not matched to a gene: 9. Looked up from germline, CDR1 is LGHNA and CDR2 is YSLEER. CDR3 length equals 17 residues. The CDR3 sequence is CASSQDSWGQGAGEQYF. The CDR3 bases are TGCGCCAGCAGCCAAGACAGTTGGGGACAGGGGGCAGGCGAGCAGTACTTC.

J is TRBJ2-5 and V is TRBV27, with D perhaps matching TRBD1 or TRBD2 (6 bases each). The CDR3 loop spans 13 amino acids. Trimming stripped 8 bases from V and 5 bases from J, with 15 bases between. Germline CDR1 reads MNHEY; CDR2 reads SMNVEV (reference sequence). The CDR3 sequence: CASGVGGVETQYF. As DNA, the CDR3 is TGTGCCAGCGGGGTGGGGGGCGTTGAGACCCAGTACTTC.

The chain combines TRBV9 with TRBJ1-5; 7 nucleotides match TRBD1. The CDR3 is 15 residues long. CDR1 and CDR2 from the germline V gene are SGDLS and YYNGEE. V dropped 0 bases and J dropped 5; count of bases not matched to a gene: 5. CDR3 region: CASSVEGQLDQPQHF. The CDR3 DNA sequence: TGTGCCAGCAGCGTAGAGGGACAGCTCGATCAGCCCCAGCATTTT.

V gene TRBV19 combines with J gene TRBJ1-2; maybe TRBD1 (5 bases). Between the trimmed V and J ends, which lost 3 bases and 2 bases, there was a span of 19 bases. The CDR3 contains 17 residues. Germline CDR1 reads LNHDA; CDR2 reads SQIVND (reference sequence). CDR3 residues: CASSIGDGREANYGYTF. CDR3 nucleotides: TGTGCCAGTAGTATTGGGGACGGCAGGGAGGCGAACTATGGCTACACCTTC.

V and J are TRBV10-2 and TRBJ2-7; 11 nucleotides align to TRBD2. Losses at the gene ends were 3 bases for V and 7 bases for J; bases not matched to a gene: 5. Germline V gives CDR1 WSHSY, CDR2 SAAADI. The CDR3 loop spans 14 amino acids. CDR3 sequence: CASSDFLAGGEQYF. The CDR3 coding sequence is TGCGCCAGCAGTGATTTCCTAGCGGGAGGTGAGCAGTACTTC.

The table lists this clone with a count of one. V gene TRBV5-8 combines with J gene TRBJ2-4; D uncertain. The CDR3 length is 14 residues. Germline CDR1 SGHTS, CDR2 YDEGEE. V was clipped by 9 bases and J by 0 bases, with 13 bases between them. The CDR3 nucleotides are TGTGCCACCCTTGCCCCGGCAGCCAAAAACATTCAGTACTTC. This sequence encodes CATLAPAAKNIQYF.

V gene TRBV19 combines with J gene TRBJ2-7, with 9 nucleotides matching TRBD1. The CDR3 has 14 amino acids. V was clipped by 6 bases and J by 2 bases; unmatched bases: 5. Germline CDR1 LNHDA, CDR2 SQIVND (reference sequence). Here the CDR3 reads CASRRQGGTYEQYF. In nucleotides, the CDR3 is TGTGCCAGTAGACGACAGGGGGGCACCTACGAGCAGTACTTC. The variable domain in full, with the rest retrieved from reference TRBV19 and TRBJ2-7, is DGGITQSPKYLFRKEGQNVTLSCEQNLNHDAMYWYRQDPGQGLRLIYYSQIVNDFQKGDIAEGYSVSREKKESFPLTVTSAQKNPTAFYLCASRRQGGTYEQYFGPGTRLTVT.

This clone was recorded once. The DNA for the CDR3 is TGTGCCAGCAGTGAAGCGCCGTGGCAGGGCGGCTACGAGCAGTACTTC. This sequence encodes CASSEAPWQGGYEQYF. V gene TRBV6-1 combines with J gene TRBJ2-7; possibly TRBD1 for D (5 bases). CDR3 length: 16 amino acids. V lost 0 bases, J lost 3 bases, and 15 bases lay in between. CDR1 and CDR2 from the germline V gene are MNHNS and SASEGT.

The chain joins TRBV13 to TRBJ2-7, with 12 bases fitting TRBD1. Germline trimming cut 5 bases from V and 5 bases from J; bases unmatched to any gene: 7. CDR1 is PRHDT, CDR2 FYEKMQ, per germline (reference sequence). This CDR3 contains 15 residues. CDR3 amino acids: CASSRSGTGGNEQYF. In nucleotides, the CDR3 is TGTGCCAGCAGCAGATCCGGGACAGGGGGCAACGAGCAGTACTTC.

The rearrangement uses TRBV7-9 and TRBJ2-7; D is unresolved. The CDR3 sequence is 13 residues long. Germline CDR1 reads SEHNR; CDR2 reads FQNEAQ (reference sequence). With 1 base removed from V and 6 bases from J, the gap between germline ends came to 10 bases. CDR3 sequence (DNA): TGTGCCAGCAGCTTAGGGGCCCCGGGCGAGCAGTACTTC. Its protein is CASSLGAPGEQYF.

This clone was seen more than once but under ten times. This chain joins TRBV10-3 and TRBJ2-7; possible D gene TRBD1, 6 bases. The CDR3 runs 12 residues. V gave up 5 bases and J gave up 5 bases, with 10 bases separating them. The germline gives CDR1 ENHRY, CDR2 SYGVKD. CDR3 nucleotide sequence: TGTGCCATCAGTTCAGGGGCGGACGAGCAGTACTTC. Translating gives CAISSGADEQYF.

This clone was observed a single time. Other DNA sequences in this sample translate to the same CDR3. The DNA of the CDR3 is TGTGCCAGCAGTTACTCAGAGGGGCGTGAGCAGTTCTTC. Encoded protein: CASSYSEGREQFF. The gene calls are TRBV6-5 and TRBJ2-1; TRBD1 or TRBD2 may be the D gene (5 bases each). Germline CDR1 and CDR2: MNHEY and SVGAGI. The CDR3 runs to 13 residues. V was pared by 0 bases and J by 9 bases, with 9 bases between.

The table lists this clone with a count of one. The gene calls are TRBV5-6 and TRBJ2-7, with a possible D match to TRBD2 (6 bases). The V end was cut by 4 bases, the J end by 6 bases, with 14 bases between. This CDR3 is 13 amino acids long. The V gene's germline CDR1 is SGHDT and CDR2 YYEEEE. The CDR3 loop is CASSLGLQFEQYF. The CDR3, as DNA: TGTGCCAGCAGCCTGGGACTTCAATTCGAGCAGTACTTC.

The CDR3, as DNA: TGTGCCAGCAGCGCCATTCAGGGAGAGACCCAGTACTTC. This sequence encodes CASSAIQGETQYF. V usage is TRBV9 and J usage is TRBJ2-5; weak D call: TRBD1 (5 bases). The CDR3 has 13 amino acids. Trimming left V 3 bases short and J 4 bases short, with 10 bases between. Per germline, CDR1 SGDLS and CDR2 YYNGEE.

The rearrangement joins TRBV28 to TRBJ2-7; 11 bases align to TRBD1. Germline lookup yields CDR1 MDHEN and CDR2 SYDVKM. The CDR3 is 16 residues long. After removal of 6 bases from V and 5 bases from J, the junction contained 12 bases not matched to a gene. The CDR3 nucleotides are TGTGCCAGCAGGTTCGGTTTTGGACAGGGGGCGGACGAGCAGTACTTC. Amino acid sequence: CASRFGFGQGADEQYF. The whole variable domain, remainder taken from reference TRBV28 and TRBJ2-7, is DVKVTQSSRYLVKRTGEKVFLECVQDMDHENMFWYRQDPGLGLRLIYFSYDVKMKEKGDIPEGYSVSREKKERFSLILESASTNQTSMYLCASRFGFGQGADEQYFGPGTRLTVT.

The chain links TRBV18 to TRBJ2-7; 11 bases match TRBD2. CDR1 and CDR2 (germline): KGHSH, LQKENI. The CDR3 runs 15 residues. With 4 bases clipped from V and 0 bases from J, the junction kept 2 bases outside the gene matches. The CDR3 sequence is CASSRTSGLSYEQYF. Written as DNA, the CDR3 is TGTGCCAGCTCACGGACTAGCGGGCTCTCCTACGAGCAGTACTTC.

J is TRBJ2-1 and V is TRBV27; TRBD1 might be the D (6 bases). Germline loops: CDR1 MNHEY, CDR2 SMNVEV (reference sequence). This CDR3 comprises 13 residues. Trimming removed 7 bases at V and 5 bases at J, with 12 bases between. CDR3 region: CASNRQVDNEQFF. The CDR3 DNA reads as TGTGCCAGCAATAGACAGGTTGACAATGAGCAGTTCTTC.

The chain uses TRBV30 and TRBJ1-3; 8 nucleotides line up with TRBD1. Germline loops: CDR1 GTSNPN, CDR2 SVGIG (reference sequence). The CDR3 length is 12 residues. Trimming removed 8 bases from V and 7 bases from J; junction bases left unmatched: 7. CDR3 nucleotide sequence: TGTGCCGCCCGACAGGGGCTGAACACCATATATTTT. This gives the protein CAARQGLNTIYF.

This clone is a singleton in its sample. V usage is TRBV10-3 and J usage is TRBJ1-1; perhaps TRBD1 as D (6 bases). The CDR3 loop spans 15 amino acids. CDR1 ENHRY and CDR2 SYGVKD come from the germline V gene. V lost 0 bases, J lost 0 bases, and 8 bases lay in between. The CDR3 bases are TGTGCCATCAGTGAGTCCCAGGGGATGAACACTGAAGCTTTCTTT. It yields the protein CAISESQGMNTEAFF.